This TCR beta chain was captured in a study of cytomegalovirus exposure and HLA in healthy donors. Study-level results: Several of the most significant clusters appeared, in a later analysis, to be linked to common viral pathogens.

PCR amplification relied on 60 Vbeta primers (plus 13 Jbeta primers). Sequencing was performed with immunoSEQ multiplex PCR; in TCRdb, only in-frame clones are kept and a portion is missing. Seen here are about 110,000 clones, approximately 15% observed once, and the top ten hold 1.9%. The CDR3 covers 14 residues. The V gene lost 5 bases and the J gene lost 9 bases, with 14 bases spanning the gap. Germline V gene sequence: CDR1 MNHNY, CDR2 SVGAGI (reference sequence). The sample holds a few counts of this clone. Its specificity is not known. The sample consisted of PBMCs. This receptor was taken from a woman under 30 in good health and CMV-seronegative. This rearrangement joins TRBV6-6 to TRBJ1-6; weak D call: TRBD1 (6 bases). The CDR3 DNA is TGTGCCAGCAGTGCAGGGGCAGCCCCTTCACCCCTCCACTTT. The encoded protein is CASSAGAAPSPLHF.